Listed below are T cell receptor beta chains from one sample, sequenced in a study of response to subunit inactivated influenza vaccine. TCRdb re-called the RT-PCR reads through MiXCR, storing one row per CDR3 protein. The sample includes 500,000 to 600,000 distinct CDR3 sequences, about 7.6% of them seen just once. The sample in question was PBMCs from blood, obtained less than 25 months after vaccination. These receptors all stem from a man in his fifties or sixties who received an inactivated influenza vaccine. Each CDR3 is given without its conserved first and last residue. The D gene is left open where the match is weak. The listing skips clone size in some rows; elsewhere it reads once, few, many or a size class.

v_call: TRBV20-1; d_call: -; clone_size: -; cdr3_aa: SAGQAPGYEQY
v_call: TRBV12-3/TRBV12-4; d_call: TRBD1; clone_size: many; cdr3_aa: ASSLSYGTGDQPQH
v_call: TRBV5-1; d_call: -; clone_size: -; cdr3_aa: ASSTWEVRGDTQY
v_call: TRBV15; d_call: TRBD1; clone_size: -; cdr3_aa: ATSRRDSSNTGELF
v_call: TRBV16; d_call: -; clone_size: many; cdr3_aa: ASSQPTGSTPYGYT
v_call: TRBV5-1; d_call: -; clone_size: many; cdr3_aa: ASSLGGFDEQY
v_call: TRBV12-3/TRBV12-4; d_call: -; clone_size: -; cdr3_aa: ASSLNTGRQVAF
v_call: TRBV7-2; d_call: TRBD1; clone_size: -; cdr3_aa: ASSLASGQGASFSYERY
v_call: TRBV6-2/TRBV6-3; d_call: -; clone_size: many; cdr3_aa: ASSPPAGAYEQY
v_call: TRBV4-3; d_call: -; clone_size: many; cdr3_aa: ASSQDRTNEAF
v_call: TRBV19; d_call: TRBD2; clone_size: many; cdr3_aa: ASSHRTSGISGANVLT